The 29 T cell receptor beta chains below all came from one sample that was sequenced in a study of T cells in Graves' hyperthyroidism and ophthalmopathy. The investigators amplified TCR beta CDR3 regions from RNA transcripts. First-round RT-PCR targeting the TCR CDR3 was performed with the HTBI primer set. MiXCR was run by TCRdb on the multiplex PCR reads, yielding one entry per CDR3 protein. The data hold under 700,000 distinct CDR3 sequences, with about 45% observed a single time. Source material: peripheral blood or thyroid tissue (not recorded which). These receptors all come from a woman aged 18-29 years with Graves' hyperthyroidism.

This chain uses TRBV7-2 with TRBJ2-5; D is tentatively TRBD1 or TRBD2 (6 bases each). This CDR3 has 14 residues. Germline values: CDR1 SGHTA, CDR2 FQGNSA. The V and J ends lost 3 bases and 0 bases respectively, with 8 bases between them. CDR3 nucleotides: TGTGCCAGCAGCTTGGAGGGGGACCAAGAGACCCAGTACTTC. As protein: CASSLEGDQETQYF.

The chain combines TRBV25-1 with TRBJ1-2; D is uncertain. CDR3 length equals 16 residues. The V end lost 4 bases, the J end lost 2 bases, and 17 bases lay between the germline ends. Germline V lookup: CDR1 MGHDK, CDR2 SYGVNS. The CDR3 is CASSAAPFYLNYGYTF. In nucleotides, the CDR3 is TGTGCCAGCAGTGCAGCCCCCTTCTACCTCAACTATGGCTACACCTTC.

The chain links TRBV25-1 to TRBJ1-6; D uncertain. This CDR3 comprises 13 residues. V was shortened by 6 bases and J by 5 bases, with 8 bases between the two germline ends. Germline CDR1 is MGHDK and CDR2 is SYGVNS. The CDR3 DNA reads as TGTGCCAGCAGGGGAAGGAATAATTCACCCCTCCACTTT. Its translation is CASRGRNNSPLHF.

The chain recombines TRBV29-1 with TRBJ1-1; TRBD1 matches at 9 bases. The CDR3 is 14 amino acids. Per the germline V gene, CDR1 is SQVTM and CDR2 is ANQGSEA. CDR3 sequence reads: CSLTDRGRVTEAFF. The CDR3 bases are TGCAGTTTAACGGACAGGGGACGTGTCACTGAAGCTTTCTTT.

The sample holds a few counts of this clonotype. V is TRBV20-1 and J is TRBJ2-7; no reliable D call. The V end was cut by 3 bases, the J end by 7 bases, with 10 bases between. Germline V gives CDR1 DFQATT, CDR2 SNEGSKA (reference sequence). CDR3 length equals 11 residues. The CDR3 DNA reads as TGCAGTGCTAGTAAAGGTTTTGAGCAGTACTTC. Its translation: CSASKGFEQYF.

This clonotype was seen once. J is TRBJ2-3 and V is TRBV7-4; 8 nucleotides match TRBD2. The germline V gene has CDR1 SGHVT and CDR2 SQSDAQ. The CDR3 runs 15 residues. V lost 5 bases and J lost 6; bases outside the gene matches: 10. The chain's CDR3 is CASSVGLADRDTQYF. In DNA form, the CDR3 reads TGTGCCAGCAGCGTAGGACTAGCCGACAGGGATACGCAGTATTTT.

The chain joins TRBV20-1 to TRBJ1-2, with D possibly matching TRBD1 (6 bases). This CDR3 comprises 13 residues. Looked up from germline, CDR1 is DFQATT and CDR2 is SNEGSKA (reference sequence). Trimming cost V 5 bases and J 4 bases, with 14 bases left between them. CDR3 residues: CSAQTGNRYGYTF. The CDR3 coding sequence is TGCAGTGCTCAAACAGGGAATCGCTATGGCTACACCTTC.

The CDR3 sequence: CSVEGGSGSTDTQYF. CDR3 nucleotide sequence: TGCAGCGTTGAGGGAGGTAGCGGTAGCACAGATACGCAGTATTTT. The chain recombines TRBV29-1 with TRBJ2-3, with TRBD2 as a possible D gene (6 bases). This CDR3 region has 15 residues. With 3 bases removed from V and 0 bases from J, the gap between germline ends came to 13 bases. Per germline, CDR1 SQVTM and CDR2 ANQGSEA.

This clonotype showed up just a few times. The V and J genes are TRBV19 and TRBJ1-2, with D tentatively TRBD1 (5 bases). The CDR3 spans 13 residues. CDR1 is LNHDA and CDR2 is SQIVND in the germline V gene (reference sequence). V lost 3 bases, J lost 3 bases, and 8 bases lay in between. CDR3 loop: CASSIQGYYGYTF. As DNA, the CDR3 is TGTGCCAGTAGTATTCAGGGCTACTATGGCTACACCTTC.

This rearrangement joins TRBV9 to TRBJ2-7; the D gene is possibly TRBD2 (6 bases). Trimming took 0 bases from V and 0 from J, leaving 10 bases between them. The CDR3 totals 15 residues. CDR1 is SGDLS and CDR2 is YYNGEE in the germline V gene. The CDR3 sequence: CASSVVSGSSYEQYF. In DNA form, the CDR3 reads TGTGCCAGCAGCGTAGTTTCCGGGAGCTCCTACGAGCAGTACTTC.

This clonotype was counted ten times or more. The chain links TRBV19 to TRBJ2-5; 7 bases agree with TRBD1. The J segment lost 5 bases and the V segment lost 4 bases, leaving 7 bases of the junction unmatched. Germline V gene lookup returns CDR1 LNHDA and CDR2 SQIVND (reference sequence). The CDR3 is 14 residues long. The CDR3 DNA is TGTGCCAGTAGTACGACAGGGCTGGGTGAGACCCAGTACTTC. Translation: CASSTTGLGETQYF.

The rearrangement uses TRBV20-1 and TRBJ1-1; D not certain. CDR3 length: 12 residues. Germline CDR1 and CDR2: DFQATT and SNEGSKA (reference sequence). V was cut by 7 bases and J by 3 bases, with 12 bases left in between. The CDR3 sequence is CSETEGDTEAFF. DNA for the CDR3: TGCAGTGAGACGGAAGGTGACACTGAAGCTTTCTTT.

This clonotype occurred many times. The rearrangement uses TRBV29-1 and TRBJ2-5; no definite D call. This CDR3 is built from 12 residues. The germline CDR1 and CDR2 sequences are SQVTM and ANQGSEA. With 4 bases removed from V and 1 base from J, the gap between germline ends came to 7 bases. DNA of the CDR3: TGCAGCGTTGCACTATCCCAAGAGACCCAGTACTTC. The encoded protein is CSVALSQETQYF.

The chain joins TRBV7-3 to TRBJ2-5; no clear D. The V end was cut by 9 bases, the J end by 7 bases, with 21 bases between. Germline lookup yields CDR1 SGHTA and CDR2 FQGTGA. This CDR3 has 14 amino acids. The CDR3 loop is CASSRRIGTGTQYF. CDR3 DNA sequence: TGTGCCAGTTCCCGCCGCATAGGTACCGGGACCCAGTACTTC.

This clonotype was recorded a few times. The V and J genes are TRBV24-1 and TRBJ2-3, with a possible D match to TRBD2 (6 bases). Trimming pared 0 bases from V and 0 bases from J, leaving 6 bases between. The CDR3 covers 15 residues. Per germline, CDR1 KGHDR and CDR2 SFDVKD. The CDR3 coding sequence is TGTGCCACCAGTGATTTGCGGGAGAGCACAGATACGCAGTATTTT. This gives the protein CATSDLRESTDTQYF.

This rearrangement joins TRBV7-2 to TRBJ1-1, with a possible D match to TRBD1 (6 bases). Germline V gives CDR1 SGHTA, CDR2 FQGNSA. The CDR3 has 14 amino acids. V lost 5 bases, J lost 7 bases, and 17 bases lay in between. DNA for the CDR3: TGTGCCAGCAGCCAAACCGGAGGGGGAATTGAAGCTTTCTTT. Its translation is CASSQTGGGIEAFF.

The V and J genes are TRBV9 and TRBJ2-7, with D tentatively TRBD2 (6 bases). Trimming shortened V by 0 bases and J by 3 bases, and 10 bases separated the two germline ends. The germline V gene encodes CDR1 SGDLS and CDR2 YYNGEE. This CDR3 spans 14 amino acids. DNA of the CDR3: TGTGCCAGCAGCGTAGGTGGAGGGAACTACGAGCAGTACTTC. Translation gives CASSVGGGNYEQYF.

As concerns this clonotype: Just one base apart from a much larger clone, this may be a read error. This chain links TRBV7-4 with TRBJ1-2, with TRBD1 matching over 8 bases. Germline lookup yields CDR1 SGHVT and CDR2 SQSDAQ. The CDR3 consists of 13 residues. The trim removed 4 bases at V and 9 bases at J, leaving 7 bases unmatched. The CDR3 loop reads CASSYDRGGSYTF. The CDR3 DNA follows: TGTGCCAGCAGCTACGACAGGGGAGGAAGCTACACCTTC.

This clonotype was observed a few times. The chain combines TRBV2 with TRBJ2-5, with 9 bases fitting TRBD2. The CDR3 loop spans 14 amino acids. V dropped 7 bases and J dropped 3; count of bases not matched to a gene: 6. The germline CDR1 and CDR2 sequences are SNHLY and FYNNEI. The CDR3 nucleotides read TGTGCCAGCAACCCGACTAGCGGAAAAGAGACCCAGTACTTC. Protein: CASNPTSGKETQYF.

The table lists this clonotype with a few counts. The V call is TRBV29-1, the J call TRBJ2-7; D possibly corresponds to TRBD1 (6 bases). V was cut by 7 bases and J by 4 bases, with 14 bases left in between. CDR1 and CDR2 from the germline V gene are SQVTM and ANQGSEA. This CDR3 has 12 residues. The chain's CDR3 is CSARDNAYEQYF. The CDR3 DNA reads TGCAGCGCCCGGGACAACGCATACGAGCAGTACTTC.

This clonotype was observed a handful of times. The V and J genes are TRBV7-2 and TRBJ1-4, with D hard to call. This CDR3 comprises 14 residues. Germline V gives CDR1 SGHTA, CDR2 FQGNSA. The V gene lost 3 bases and the J gene lost 0 bases, with 5 bases spanning the gap. The CDR3 coding sequence is TGTGCCAGCAGCTTTTATGCAACTAATGAAAAACTGTTTTTT. As protein: CASSFYATNEKLFF.

This clonotype was seen once. The rearrangement joins TRBV7-8 to TRBJ2-2, with TRBD1 matching over 10 bases. The CDR3 runs 17 residues. Germline V lookup: CDR1 SGHVS, CDR2 FQNEAQ. With 6 bases clipped from V and 9 bases from J, the junction kept 16 bases outside the gene matches. CDR3 amino acids: CASSSLTTDRGRWELFF. The CDR3 bases are TGTGCCAGCAGTTCCCTCACCACTGACAGGGGGCGGTGGGAGCTGTTTTTT.

This clonotype was observed at least ten times. In nucleotides, the CDR3 is TGTGCCACCAGCAAACGGACAGGGGGAGGAGAGACCCAGTACTTC. It specifies CATSKRTGGGETQYF. The chain joins TRBV15 to TRBJ2-5; 10 nucleotides agree with TRBD1. Germline CDR1 and CDR2: LNHNV and YYDKDF (reference sequence). The CDR3 has 15 amino acids. J was trimmed by 4 bases and V by 4 bases; bases with no gene match: 6.

The chain uses TRBV6-1 and TRBJ2-7, with D unclear. V shed 6 bases and J shed 6 bases, with 21 bases lying between them. This CDR3 is 15 amino acids long. The germline gives CDR1 MNHNS, CDR2 SASEGT. Here the CDR3 DNA reads TGTGCCAGCAGCCCAAGGACGGATCCCCTTCGCGAGCAGTACTTC. Translation gives CASSPRTDPLREQYF.

This clonotype has ten or more counts. The genes are TRBV24-1 and TRBJ1-1, with D perhaps matching TRBD1 (6 bases). The V gene lost 4 bases and the J gene lost 3 bases, with 11 bases spanning the gap. The CDR3 loop spans 14 amino acids. CDR1 and CDR2 (germline): KGHDR, SFDVKD. CDR3 coding DNA: TGTGCCACCAGTGACCGTACAGGGCACACTGAAGCTTTCTTT. It translates to CATSDRTGHTEAFF.

The chain has TRBV7-9 and TRBJ2-1; 7 bases map to TRBD1. J lost 0 bases, V lost 4 bases, and 6 bases had no gene match. This CDR3 contains 16 residues. Germline CDR1 reads SEHNR; CDR2 reads FQNEAQ (reference sequence). As DNA, the CDR3 is TGTGCCAGCAGCTCCAAGGACAGGCCCTCCTACAATGAGCAGTTCTTC. As protein: CASSSKDRPSYNEQFF.

The genes are TRBV12-3 or TRBV12-4 and TRBJ2-7; 8 bases match TRBD2. J gave up 3 bases and V 6 bases, and 10 bases lay outside the gene matches. The CDR3 consists of 15 residues. In DNA form, the CDR3 reads TGTGCCAGCAGCCTAGTGGTACTAGCGGACTACGAGCAGTACTTC. Amino acids: CASSLVVLADYEQYF.

J is TRBJ1-1 and V is TRBV7-2; D may be TRBD1 (6 bases). The CDR3 length is 14 residues. The germline V gene encodes CDR1 SGHTA and CDR2 FQGNSA. V was pared by 5 bases and J by 5 bases, with 15 bases between. In nucleotides, the CDR3 is TGTGCCAGCAGCCTAACAGGGTTTCGGACTGAAGCTTTCTTT. This codes for CASSLTGFRTEAFF.

The sample holds one count of this clonotype. This sequence joins TRBV25-1 and TRBJ1-2; D is ambiguous. Trimming shortened V by 6 bases and J by 5 bases, and 19 bases separated the two germline ends. Germline V gene data show CDR1 as MGHDK and CDR2 as SYGVNS. The CDR3 loop spans 15 amino acids. The CDR3 here is CASSQATGDSYGYTF. The CDR3, as DNA: TGTGCCAGCAGCCAAGCTACTGGGGATTCGTATGGCTACACCTTC.